Shown below are 5 T cell receptor beta chains from a single sample sequenced in a study of cytomegalovirus exposure and HLA in healthy donors. The PCR ran on 60 Vbeta and 13 Jbeta primers. The repertoire was sequenced with immunoSEQ multiplex PCR; TCRdb's copy has only in-frame clones and lacks some. The sample shows just over 150,000 clones, and about 1.2% sits with its ten largest clones. The material sequenced was PBMCs. These receptors were collected from an older woman in good health and CMV-seronegative.

The V call is TRBV7-9, the J call TRBJ1-5; TRBD1 aligns across 8 bases. The V segment lost 7 bases and the J segment 0 bases; nucleotides outside the gene matches: 14. Per the germline V gene, CDR1 is SEHNR and CDR2 is FQNEAQ (reference sequence). The CDR3 runs 18 residues. The CDR3: CASTTDRDPRGSNQPQHF. The CDR3 DNA reads TGTGCCAGCACAACGGACAGGGACCCCCGGGGTAGCAATCAGCCCCAGCATTTT.

This chain links TRBV18 with TRBJ2-3; D remains unclear. Per germline, CDR1 KGHSH and CDR2 LQKENI. V dropped 2 bases and J dropped 5 bases, with 5 bases sitting between them. The CDR3 runs to 12 residues. The CDR3 bases are TGTGCCAGCTCACCAACAGAAGATACGCAGTATTTT. This encodes CASSPTEDTQYF.

V is TRBV27 and J is TRBJ1-1, with TRBD1 identical over 10 bases. The germline V gene encodes CDR1 MNHEY and CDR2 SMNVEV (reference sequence). CDR3 length: 20 amino acids. The V and J ends lost 2 bases and 4 bases, in that order; junction bases with no gene match: 19. As DNA, the CDR3 is TGTGCCAGCAGTTTAGGGCGTTTAGGATCATCCGGGACAGGGGTCACTGAAGCTTTCTTT. Protein sequence: CASSLGRLGSSGTGVTEAFF.

The V gene is TRBV27, the J gene TRBJ2-2, with D tentatively TRBD1 (6 bases). This CDR3 has 17 residues. V lost 3 bases, J lost 5 bases, and 19 bases lay in between. Germline V gene data show CDR1 as MNHEY and CDR2 as SMNVEV (reference sequence). This chain's CDR3 is CASSFQIRGERTGELFF. The CDR3 coding sequence is TGTGCCAGCAGTTTTCAAATCAGGGGAGAGAGGACCGGGGAGCTGTTTTTT.

The chain employs TRBV29-1 and TRBJ2-5, with 9 positions matching TRBD2. The germline gives CDR1 SQVTM, CDR2 ANQGSEA. The J segment lost 5 bases and the V segment lost 5 bases, leaving 6 bases of the junction unmatched. The CDR3 extends over 13 amino acids. The CDR3 DNA sequence: TGCAGCGTTACGGGACTAGCAGGCGAGACCCAGTACTTC. As protein: CSVTGLAGETQYF.